This T cell receptor beta chain was observed in a study of immune evolution from preneoplasia to lung adenocarcinoma. Whole-study findings and limits: Normal lung had the highest top T cell clone frequencies.

Patients had resection in Japan or China between about 2013 and 2017. H&E slides confirmed each diagnosis, reviewed by two pathologists independently. Clones were read by immunoSEQ multiplex PCR, and TCRdb kept only the in-frame ones, dropping some. The sample carries fewer than 4,500 clones, around 50% recorded once. For this clone: Its antigen is currently unknown.

Sequencing was carried out using FFPE normal lung tissue adjacent to the tumor. The sequence derives from a person aged 45-65 years with lung adenocarcinoma.

The DNA for the CDR3 is TGTGCCAGCTCGATGGACAGGGGGCGGAACACTGAAGCTTTCTTT. This codes for CASSMDRGRNTEAFF. The chain has TRBV18 and TRBJ1-1; TRBD1 aligns across 11 bases. Germline lookup yields CDR1 KGHSH and CDR2 LQKENI. The V and J ends lost 6 bases and 1 base, in that order; junction bases with no gene match: 4. CDR3 length: 15 amino acids.